The 9 T cell receptor beta chains presented below share a single source sample, sequenced in a study of blood T cell repertoires in COVID-19. Some clones are missing from TCRdb's copy, which holds only in-frame ones; the method was immunoSEQ multiplex PCR. The sample shows about 270,000 clones, around 82% of them seen only once. Material: peripheral blood. Receptors originate from a woman aged 18-29 years with acute or convalescent COVID-19.

The chain carries TRBV6-5 and TRBJ1-5; D unresolved. The V and J ends lost 4 bases and 2 bases respectively, with 3 bases between them. The germline V gene has CDR1 MNHEY and CDR2 SVGAGI. The CDR3 loop spans 12 amino acids. The CDR3 DNA follows: TGTGCCAGCAGTTCGGGCAATCAGCCCCAGCATTTT. Translating it yields CASSSGNQPQHF.

This clone was found a few times. J is TRBJ1-5 and V is TRBV6-5; the D gene is possibly TRBD1 (6 bases). CDR3 length: 14 amino acids. Germline assignment: CDR1 MNHEY and CDR2 SVGAGI. The V end was cut by 5 bases, the J end by 6 bases, with 14 bases between. The CDR3 DNA sequence: TGTGCCAGCAGTCACAAGGACAGTGGTCAGCCCCAGCATTTT. Encoded protein: CASSHKDSGQPQHF.

As DNA, the CDR3 is TGCGCCAGCAGCGTCGACAGGGTGAACACCGGGGAGCTGTTTTTT. Protein sequence: CASSVDRVNTGELFF. The chain couples TRBV5-1 to TRBJ2-2; 7 bases align to TRBD1. J gave up 1 base and V 4 bases, and 4 bases lay outside the gene matches. Germline CDR1 reads SGHRS; CDR2 reads YFSETQ. The CDR3 is 15 amino acids.

The V call is TRBV3-1 (or the pseudogene TRBV3-2), the J call TRBJ2-1; 7 bases align to TRBD2. Trimming cost V 1 base and J 7 bases; bases outside gene matches: 1. Looked up from germline, CDR1 is LGHDT and CDR2 is YNNKEL (reference sequence). The CDR3 contains 13 residues. CDR3 residues: CASSQGAGNEQFF. Written as DNA, the CDR3 is TGTGCCAGCAGCCAAGGAGCGGGAAATGAGCAGTTCTTC.

The gene calls are TRBV5-4 and TRBJ2-7, with 7 bases aligning to TRBD2. J gave up 6 bases and V 3 bases, and 6 bases lay outside the gene matches. The length of the CDR3 is 13 residues. Germline lookup yields CDR1 SGHNT and CDR2 YYREEE (reference sequence). CDR3 protein: CASSSGRGSEQYF. CDR3 DNA sequence: TGTGCCAGCAGCTCTGGGAGGGGCTCCGAGCAGTACTTC.

The chain has TRBV5-4 and TRBJ2-5; possibly TRBD1 for D (5 bases). Germline CDR1 SGHNT, CDR2 YYREEE (reference sequence). V lost 3 bases to trimming and J lost 3 bases, with 9 bases between them. The CDR3 is made up of 13 amino acids. The CDR3 loop reads CASSSRREETQYF. The DNA for the CDR3 is TGTGCCAGCAGCTCCCGCAGGGAAGAGACCCAGTACTTC. The full variable domain, rest sourced from reference TRBV5-4 and TRBJ2-5, is ETGVTQSPTHLIKTRGQQVTLRCSSQSGHNTVSWYQQALGQGPQFIFQYYREEENGRGNFPPRFSGLQFPNYSSELNVNALELDDSALYLCASSSRREETQYFGPGTRLLVL.

The chain uses TRBV2 and TRBJ2-1; D is ambiguous. This CDR3 has 16 amino acids. Germline CDR1 and CDR2: SNHLY and FYNNEI. Trimming shortened V by 6 bases and J by 3 bases, and 18 bases separated the two germline ends. Here the CDR3 reads CASSLLPPLIYNEQFF. DNA of the CDR3: TGTGCCAGCAGCCTTTTACCGCCACTTATCTACAATGAGCAGTTCTTC.

V usage is TRBV9 and J usage is TRBJ1-2; 8 nucleotides align to TRBD1. J lost 4 bases, V lost 4 bases, and 6 bases had no gene match. Germline V gene sequence: CDR1 SGDLS, CDR2 YYNGEE. CDR3 length: 14 residues. CDR3 sequence: CASSPPGGGYGYTF. CDR3 DNA: TGTGCCAGCAGCCCACCAGGGGGCGGCTATGGCTACACCTTC.

This chain links TRBV30 with TRBJ2-7; 11 bases fit TRBD2. The germline gives CDR1 GTSNPN, CDR2 SVGIG (reference sequence). This CDR3 has 14 residues. Losses at the gene ends were 4 bases for V and 3 bases for J; bases not matched to a gene: 5. CDR3 sequence (DNA): TGTGCCTGGAAACTTAGCGGGAGGGTCTACGAGCAGTACTTC. Protein: CAWKLSGRVYEQYF.